One and the same sample provided the 27 T cell receptor beta chains below, sequenced in a study of blood T cell repertoires in COVID-19. Generated by immunoSEQ multiplex PCR, the TCRdb table keeps only in-frame clones and is missing some. The sample consists of roughly 74,000 clones, almost 90% of them appearing once. Sequencing input: peripheral blood. The origin of the receptors is a woman older than 75 with active or convalescent COVID-19.

V usage is TRBV10-3 and J usage is TRBJ1-1, with a weak D call TRBD1 (5 bases). The CDR3 has 16 residues. Deletions cut 4 bases from V and 0 bases from J, with 15 bases between. CDR1 and CDR2 from the germline V gene are ENHRY and SYGVKD. The chain's CDR3 is CAISVHPTTVNTEAFF. The CDR3 bases are TGTGCCATCAGTGTCCACCCCACGACAGTGAACACTGAAGCTTTCTTT.

The rearrangement uses TRBV19 and TRBJ1-2; 8 bases map to TRBD1. The junction had 11 bases not matched to a gene; V was cut back by 7 bases and J by 4 bases. CDR1 is LNHDA and CDR2 is SQIVND in the germline V gene (reference sequence). The CDR3 loop spans 15 amino acids. CDR3 in amino acids: CASIYGPGGVYGYTF. CDR3 coding DNA: TGTGCCAGTATTTACGGTCCAGGGGGCGTCTATGGCTACACCTTC.

This rearrangement joins TRBV12-3 or TRBV12-4 to TRBJ1-1; maybe TRBD1 (5 bases). The CDR3 is made up of 13 amino acids. Trimming left V 3 bases short and J 3 bases short, with 8 bases between. In nucleotides, the CDR3 is TGTGCCAGCAGTTTGGGGGGGGACACTGAAGCTTTCTTT. It is translated as CASSLGGDTEAFF.

The chain recombines TRBV6-5 with TRBJ1-6; D is unclear. The CDR3 spans 14 residues. V was pared by 0 bases and J by 9 bases, with 9 bases between. Germline assignment: CDR1 MNHEY and CDR2 SVGAGI. The CDR3 nucleotides are TGTGCCAGCAGTTACTCGGAAGGAGGTTCACCCCTCCACTTT. Encoded protein: CASSYSEGGSPLHF.

This chain connects TRBV5-1 to TRBJ1-4; 7 bases align to TRBD1. The germline CDR1 and CDR2 sequences are SGHRS and YFSETQ. V dropped 4 bases and J dropped 3; count of bases not matched to a gene: 3. There are 14 residues in the CDR3. CDR3 loop: CASSVGQSNEKLFF. The CDR3 DNA reads as TGCGCCAGCAGCGTGGGACAGTCTAATGAAAAACTGTTTTTT.

The chain employs TRBV19 and TRBJ1-3; weak D call: TRBD1 (6 bases). V dropped 5 bases and J dropped 0 bases, with 20 bases sitting between them. The CDR3 is 18 residues long. Germline CDR1 and CDR2: LNHDA and SQIVND (reference sequence). The CDR3 sequence is CASSSNGIGQPSGNTIYF. CDR3 in DNA: TGTGCCAGTAGTTCCAATGGCATAGGACAGCCCTCTGGAAACACCATATATTTT. The whole variable domain, remainder taken from reference TRBV19 and TRBJ1-3, is DGGITQSPKYLFRKEGQNVTLSCEQNLNHDAMYWYRQDPGQGLRLIYYSQIVNDFQKGDIAEGYSVSREKKESFPLTVTSAQKNPTAFYLCASSSNGIGQPSGNTIYFGEGSWLTVV.

The genes are TRBV5-5 and TRBJ2-7; a possible D gene is TRBD1 (6 bases). CDR3 length equals 15 residues. Per germline, CDR1 SGHKS and CDR2 YYEKEE (reference sequence). V lost 4 bases to trimming and J lost 6 bases, with 20 bases between them. The CDR3 coding sequence is TGTGCCAGCAGCCCTTTCCCGGCCAGGGGAAGCGAGCAGTACTTC. Translated: CASSPFPARGSEQYF.

This sequence joins TRBV5-4 and TRBJ2-1; TRBD1 matches 9 bases. The CDR3 is 15 amino acids. Germline loops: CDR1 SGHNT, CDR2 YYREEE (reference sequence). V lost 4 bases and J lost 6; bases outside the gene matches: 8. Written as DNA, the CDR3 is TGTGCCAGCAGCAACCGGGACAGGGTGGTCAATGAGCAGTTCTTC. It is translated as CASSNRDRVVNEQFF.

This rearrangement joins TRBV11-2 to TRBJ1-5; D may be TRBD1 (6 bases). The V end was cut by 5 bases, the J end by 9 bases, with 11 bases between. This CDR3 spans 12 amino acids. Germline V gives CDR1 SGHAT, CDR2 FQNNGV. CDR3 loop: CASSEQQGPQHF. The CDR3, as DNA: TGTGCCAGCAGCGAACAACAGGGGCCCCAGCATTTT.

The J gene is TRBJ2-3, the V gene TRBV15; 9 nucleotides match TRBD2. The CDR3 is made up of 14 amino acids. V dropped 5 bases and J dropped 4; count of bases not matched to a gene: 4. Germline V gene sequence: CDR1 LNHNV, CDR2 YYDKDF (reference sequence). In nucleotides, the CDR3 is TGTGCCACCAGCGGGCTAGCGGGACCAGATACGCAGTATTTT. Translation: CATSGLAGPDTQYF.

A few counts support this clone. The chain is built from TRBV29-1 and TRBJ2-7; D is possibly TRBD2 (5 bases). This CDR3 spans 12 amino acids. Germline V lookup: CDR1 SQVTM, CDR2 ANQGSEA. V lost 5 bases and J lost 7, with 15 bases in between. Here the CDR3 reads CSVSPGDWEQYF. The CDR3 nucleotides are TGCAGCGTTTCCCCCGGGGATTGGGAGCAGTACTTC.

The V gene is TRBV18, the J gene TRBJ1-2, with D perhaps matching TRBD1 (5 bases). CDR3 length: 13 amino acids. The V and J ends lost 2 bases and 1 base respectively, with 5 bases between them. CDR1 is KGHSH and CDR2 is LQKENI in the germline V gene. The CDR3 loop reads CASSPDSNYGYTF. CDR3 bases: TGTGCCAGCTCACCAGACAGTAACTATGGCTACACCTTC.

The chain is built from TRBV10-3 and TRBJ1-2; D gene unclear. The V gene's germline CDR1 is ENHRY and CDR2 SYGVKD. The CDR3 is 16 residues long. V shed 3 bases and J shed 0 bases, with 14 bases lying between them. The CDR3 loop reads CAISDWRSEANYGYTF. CDR3 DNA: TGTGCCATCAGTGACTGGAGAAGTGAGGCTAACTATGGCTACACCTTC.

The chain links TRBV29-1 to TRBJ2-3, with 8 bases lining up with TRBD1. J gave up 4 bases and V 2 bases, and 2 bases lay outside the gene matches. Germline V gives CDR1 SQVTM, CDR2 ANQGSEA. This CDR3 spans 13 amino acids. The CDR3 spells CSVEQGAADTQYF. The CDR3 DNA reads TGCAGCGTTGAACAGGGGGCCGCAGATACGCAGTATTTT.

This chain connects TRBV2 to TRBJ1-2; 8 nucleotides agree with TRBD1. The CDR3 extends over 16 amino acids. V lost 4 bases to trimming and J lost 6 bases; unmatched junction nucleotides: 13. Germline assignment: CDR1 SNHLY and CDR2 FYNNEI. CDR3 protein: CASSADQAGGFDGYTF. The CDR3 coding sequence is TGTGCCAGCAGTGCTGATCAGGCAGGGGGCTTCGATGGCTACACCTTC.

V usage is TRBV4-3 and J usage is TRBJ1-3; D remains ambiguous. There are 15 residues in the CDR3. V was trimmed by 0 bases and J by 0 bases, leaving 6 bases between them. Germline assignment: CDR1 LGHNA and CDR2 YSLEER. CDR3 bases: TGCGCCAGCAGCCAAGACGGGTACTCTGGAAACACCATATATTTT. This encodes CASSQDGYSGNTIYF.

This clone was detected a few times. V gene TRBV6-6 combines with J gene TRBJ1-1, with 9 bases lining up with TRBD1. The CDR3 contains 13 residues. V lost 6 bases to trimming and J lost 8 bases; unmatched junction nucleotides: 7. Germline V lookup: CDR1 MNHNY, CDR2 SVGAGI (reference sequence). CDR3 region: CASRGTGKGEAFF. CDR3 nucleotide sequence: TGTGCCAGCAGGGGGACAGGGAAGGGAGAAGCTTTCTTT.

The genes are TRBV6-6 and TRBJ1-1, with D tentatively TRBD1 (5 bases). V was pared by 7 bases and J by 0 bases, with 6 bases between. The CDR3 totals 12 residues. The germline gives CDR1 MNHNY, CDR2 SVGAGI (reference sequence). In DNA, the CDR3 is TGTGCCAGCAACAGGATGAACACTGAAGCTTTCTTT. Protein product: CASNRMNTEAFF.

The V gene is TRBV6-5, the J gene TRBJ1-5; TRBD1 aligns across 7 bases. This CDR3 contains 14 residues. The V segment lost 4 bases and the J segment 5 bases; nucleotides outside the gene matches: 5. Germline loops: CDR1 MNHEY, CDR2 SVGAGI. CDR3 nucleotides: TGTGCCAGCAGTTCCCGGACAGGTTATCAGCCCCAGCATTTT. Protein sequence: CASSSRTGYQPQHF.

There are a few counts of this clone. DNA of the CDR3: TGTGCCAGCAGGCCTGGACAGGACTATGGCTACACCTTC. This codes for CASRPGQDYGYTF. V usage is TRBV5-6 and J usage is TRBJ1-2, with TRBD1 matching over 7 bases. The germline gives CDR1 SGHDT, CDR2 YYEEEE. The CDR3 runs 13 residues. The V gene end was trimmed by 5 bases and the J gene end by 3 bases; junction bases not matched to a gene: 4.

V is TRBV11-3 and J is TRBJ1-1, with TRBD1 as a possible D gene (6 bases). Per germline, CDR1 SGHNT and CDR2 YENEEA. V was trimmed by 5 bases and J by 6 bases, leaving 16 bases between them. The CDR3 covers 14 residues. In DNA, the CDR3 is TGTGCCAGCAGCACCCAACAGGGATACTCTGAAGCTTTCTTT. Translating it yields CASSTQQGYSEAFF.

The V and J genes are TRBV7-2 and TRBJ2-3, with TRBD1 matching 7 bases. The germline V gene encodes CDR1 SGHTA and CDR2 FQGNSA. This CDR3 region has 15 residues. Germline trimming cut 7 bases from V and 4 bases from J; bases unmatched to any gene: 11. CDR3 loop: CASTRLGQAPDTQYF. CDR3 sequence (DNA): TGTGCCAGCACCCGCCTAGGACAGGCCCCAGATACGCAGTATTTT. Full variable domain (remainder filled in from reference TRBV7-2 and TRBJ2-3): GAGVSQSPSNKVTEKGKDVELRCDPISGHTALYWYRQSLGQGLEFLIYFQGNSAPDKSGLPSDRFSAERTGGSVSTLTIQRTQQEDSAVYLCASTRLGQAPDTQYFGPGTRLTVL.

This sequence joins TRBV15 and TRBJ1-2, with a tentative D call TRBD1 (5 bases). V lost 5 bases, J lost 5 bases, and 18 bases lay in between. The CDR3 contains 15 residues. CDR1 is LNHNV, CDR2 YYDKDF, per germline (reference sequence). The CDR3: CATSAKGLKSYGYTF. The DNA of the CDR3 is TGTGCCACCAGCGCTAAGGGGTTGAAAAGTTATGGCTACACCTTC.

The chain carries TRBV19 and TRBJ2-5, with D possibly being TRBD1 (6 bases). The V and J ends lost 1 base and 6 bases respectively, with 15 bases between them. This CDR3 is built from 15 residues. Germline lookup yields CDR1 LNHDA and CDR2 SQIVND (reference sequence). Here the CDR3 DNA reads TGTGCCAGTAGTATAGGGGGGCAGGGGATACAGACCCAGTACTTC. This gives the protein CASSIGGQGIQTQYF.

The chain couples TRBV6-5 to TRBJ1-6; D remains unclear. Trimming removed 7 bases at V and 1 base at J, with 8 bases between. Per germline, CDR1 MNHEY and CDR2 SVGAGI. This CDR3 spans 14 amino acids. CDR3 in amino acids: CASTGDSYNSPLHF. The CDR3 bases are TGTGCCAGCACCGGGGATTCCTATAATTCACCCCTCCACTTT.

J is TRBJ2-2 and V is TRBV5-4; the match to TRBD1 covers 8 bases. Losses at the gene ends were 4 bases for V and 4 bases for J; bases not matched to a gene: 6. Germline loops: CDR1 SGHNT, CDR2 YYREEE (reference sequence). The CDR3 contains 15 residues. CDR3 protein: CASSLGQGITGELFF. The DNA for the CDR3 is TGTGCCAGCAGCCTCGGACAGGGAATCACCGGGGAGCTGTTTTTT.

The rearrangement joins TRBV9 to TRBJ2-5, with 9 positions matching TRBD2. The CDR3 loop spans 14 amino acids. With 3 bases clipped from V and 5 bases from J, the junction kept 5 bases outside the gene matches. Germline V gives CDR1 SGDLS, CDR2 YYNGEE. The CDR3 sequence is CASSAREGMETQYF. The CDR3 DNA reads TGTGCCAGCAGCGCGCGGGAGGGGATGGAGACCCAGTACTTC.